These 23 T cell receptor beta chains share one sample of origin, sequenced in a study of neurological immune-mediated disorders. The sample's time point: longitudinal time-point 3. TCRdb re-derived calls from the 5' RACE reads in MiXCR, one entry per CDR3 protein. The data contain roughly 45,000 distinct CDR3 sequences, less than 15% of them seen just once; the ten biggest clones take up 10% to 12%. The material sequenced was PBMCs. The receptors stem from a man aged 25 to 40 in good health.

A remark on this clonotype: A much larger clone lies one base from this, so it may be a read error. The rearrangement links TRBV5-1 to TRBJ2-1; possibly TRBD2 for D (5 bases). The CDR3 loop spans 13 amino acids. CDR1 is SGHRS, CDR2 YFSETQ, per germline. The ends were cut back, 5 bases at V and 5 bases at J, with 11 bases in the middle. The CDR3 coding sequence is TGCGCCAGCAGATTGACCGGGAACAATGAGCAGTTCTTC. Protein: CASRLTGNNEQFF.

This clonotype was recorded at least ten times. The J gene is TRBJ1-2, the V gene TRBV25-1; 8 nucleotides agree with TRBD1. This CDR3 comprises 14 residues. Trimming at V came to 8 bases and at J to 4 bases, leaving 9 bases not matched to a gene. Germline lookup yields CDR1 MGHDK and CDR2 SYGVNS. This CDR3 is CASGQGGGVYGYTF. CDR3 coding DNA: TGTGCCAGCGGACAGGGAGGGGGCGTCTATGGCTACACCTTC.

This clonotype showed up many times. V and J are TRBV5-1 and TRBJ1-1; D possibly corresponds to TRBD1 (5 bases). This CDR3 contains 15 residues. The germline gives CDR1 SGHRS, CDR2 YFSETQ. V lost 0 bases to trimming and J lost 3 bases, with 12 bases between them. CDR3 DNA sequence: TGCGCCAGCAGCTTGGGGGGCGCGGGTTACACTGAAGCTTTCTTT. Its translation is CASSLGGAGYTEAFF.

This clonotype was seen repeatedly, ten times or more. This chain links TRBV29-1 with TRBJ2-5; TRBD2 matches at 10 bases. Trimming took 4 bases from V and 2 from J; bases not matched to a gene: 4. CDR3 length: 14 residues. From germline, CDR1 is SQVTM and CDR2 ANQGSEA. The DNA of the CDR3 is TGCAGCGTTGCGGGACTAGCGACTCAAGAGACCCAGTACTTC. Translated, it gives CSVAGLATQETQYF.

This clonotype was counted ten times or more. The chain combines TRBV20-1 with TRBJ2-7, with TRBD2 as a possible D gene (6 bases). Trimming shortened V by 3 bases and J by 0 bases, and 18 bases separated the two germline ends. The CDR3 consists of 16 residues. CDR1 and CDR2 (germline): DFQATT, SNEGSKA (reference sequence). CDR3 sequence reads: CSARNMAGMVSYEQYF. CDR3 sequence (DNA): TGCAGTGCTAGGAACATGGCGGGAATGGTCTCCTACGAGCAGTACTTC.

This clonotype was seen many times. The chain recombines TRBV20-1 with TRBJ2-7, with a possible D match to TRBD2 (6 bases). Germline V lookup: CDR1 DFQATT, CDR2 SNEGSKA (reference sequence). The CDR3 spans 12 residues. CDR3 residues: CRFASDHYEQYF. CDR3 sequence (DNA): TGCAGATTTGCTAGCGACCATTACGAGCAGTACTTC.

This clonotype came up many times. The V and J genes are TRBV5-1 and TRBJ2-1; 7 bases line up with TRBD2. Germline V gene data show CDR1 as SGHRS and CDR2 as YFSETQ. CDR3 length: 16 amino acids. J was trimmed by 9 bases and V by 1 base; bases with no gene match: 13. The CDR3, as DNA: TGCGCCAGCAGCTTGAGGCCCGGAACTAGCGTTGGTGAGCAGTTCTTC. Protein product: CASSLRPGTSVGEQFF.

The rearrangement joins TRBV27 to TRBJ1-2, with D unclear. In germline, CDR1 is MNHEY, CDR2 SMNVEV (reference sequence). CDR3 length equals 13 residues. The V and J ends lost 2 bases and 9 bases respectively, with 13 bases between them. The CDR3 is CASSLSTPRSYTF. The DNA of the CDR3 is TGTGCCAGCAGTTTAAGTACACCCCGGAGCTACACCTTC.

A few counts support this clonotype. CDR3 region: CASSLNWGPGANVLTF. The CDR3 nucleotides are TGTGCCAGCAGCTTAAATTGGGGGCCTGGGGCCAACGTCCTGACTTTC. This chain joins TRBV7-3 and TRBJ2-6; D is perhaps TRBD1 (6 bases). Looked up from germline, CDR1 is SGHTA and CDR2 is FQGTGA. The length of the CDR3 is 16 residues. V lost 1 base, J lost 2 bases, and 9 bases lay in between.

This clonotype was counted many times. The V and J genes are TRBV4-2 and TRBJ2-1; 9 bases match TRBD2. J gave up 2 bases and V 4 bases, and 9 bases lay outside the gene matches. The germline gives CDR1 LGHNA, CDR2 YNFKEQ. CDR3 length: 17 amino acids. This CDR3 is CASSLSALAGTYNEQFF. The CDR3 coding sequence is TGTGCCAGCAGCCTCAGCGCACTAGCGGGTACCTACAATGAGCAGTTCTTC.

Points on this clonotype: One end of the junction is discordant with germline, which a read error may explain. The V and J genes are TRBV12-3 or TRBV12-4 and TRBJ1-4, with 8 bases matching TRBD1. The CDR3 extends over 14 amino acids. Written as DNA, the CDR3 is TGTGCCAGTAGGCTCGGACAGGGCCGGGCAAAACAGTTTTTT. This translates into CASRLGQGRAKQFF.

This clonotype was recorded at least ten times. The rearrangement links TRBV20-1 to TRBJ2-3; D ambiguous. Germline CDR1 and CDR2: DFQATT and SNEGSKA (reference sequence). The CDR3 spans 14 residues. Trimming stripped 8 bases from V and 2 bases from J, with 17 bases between. In DNA, the CDR3 is TGCAGTCTAAGCGATGTCCCTATCACAGATACGCAGTATTTT. Translation gives CSLSDVPITDTQYF.

The sample holds many counts of this clonotype. This chain uses TRBV9 with TRBJ2-1; D might be TRBD2 (5 bases). In germline, CDR1 is SGDLS, CDR2 YYNGEE. The CDR3 is 13 residues long. The V end was cut by 10 bases, the J end by 5 bases, with 16 bases between. This chain's CDR3 is CAGSRATNNEQFF. The CDR3 DNA reads as TGTGCCGGGAGTCGAGCGACCAACAATGAGCAGTTCTTC.

Concerning this clonotype: This may arise from a read error, as a much more abundant clone is one base away. The J gene is TRBJ2-5, the V gene TRBV18, with a possible D match to TRBD1 (5 bases). Germline V gives CDR1 KGHSH, CDR2 LQKENI. The CDR3 length is 17 residues. Trimming removed 2 bases from V and 2 bases from J, with 18 bases in between. The CDR3 is CASSPLVRGNLQETQYF. The CDR3 coding sequence is TGTGCCAGCTCACCATTGGTAAGGGGCAATCTACAAGAGACCCAGTACTTC.

This clonotype occurred many times. V is TRBV7-2 and J is TRBJ2-5; 7 positions match TRBD2. The CDR3 is 15 amino acids. Germline trimming cut 5 bases from V and 1 base from J; bases unmatched to any gene: 7. Germline V gives CDR1 SGHTA, CDR2 FQGNSA. The CDR3: CASSRTASGQETQYF. The CDR3, as DNA: TGTGCCAGCAGCCGAACGGCTAGCGGCCAAGAGACCCAGTACTTC.

This clonotype was observed at least ten times. The V call is TRBV7-2, the J call TRBJ2-1, with 9 bases lining up with TRBD2. The CDR3 has 16 residues. The ends lost 1 base at V and 8 bases at J; junction bases unmatched: 9. CDR1 is SGHTA, CDR2 FQGNSA, per germline. CDR3 DNA: TGTGCCAGCAGCTTAGGTACGGTAGCGGGAGTCTATGAGCAGTTCTTC. Its protein is CASSLGTVAGVYEQFF. The full variable domain, with the rest looked up from reference TRBV7-2 and TRBJ2-1, is GAGVSQSPSNKVTEKGKDVELRCDPISGHTALYWYRQSLGQGLEFLIYFQGNSAPDKSGLPSDRFSAERTGGSVSTLTIQRTQQEDSAVYLCASSLGTVAGVYEQFFGPGTRLTVL.

This clonotype was picked up many times. The rearrangement joins TRBV4-2 to TRBJ2-1; no clear D gene. In germline, CDR1 is LGHNA, CDR2 YNFKEQ. The CDR3 has 15 residues. Deletions cut 0 bases from V and 5 bases from J, with 11 bases between. CDR3 sequence reads: CASSQDAGLHNEQFF. CDR3 nucleotides: TGTGCCAGCAGCCAAGATGCCGGGCTCCACAATGAGCAGTTCTTC.

The CDR3 sequence is CASSLAVKPNEQFF. Written as DNA, the CDR3 is TGTGCCAGCAGCTTAGCGGTTAAGCCCAATGAGCAGTTCTTC. The chain uses TRBV7-2 and TRBJ2-1; D remains unclear. V was cut by 0 bases and J by 6 bases, with 9 bases left in between. Germline lookup yields CDR1 SGHTA and CDR2 FQGNSA. This CDR3 spans 14 amino acids.

A remark on this clonotype: Since a much larger clone is just one base distant, this may be a read error. V usage is TRBV20-1 and J usage is TRBJ2-7; 11 bases line up with TRBD2. From germline, CDR1 is DFQATT and CDR2 SNEGSKA (reference sequence). The CDR3 is made up of 14 amino acids. V dropped 5 bases and J dropped 3; count of bases not matched to a gene: 6. CDR3 DNA: TGCAGTGCTGAAAGGACTAGCGGGTACTACGAGCAGTACTTC. The encoded protein is CSAERTSGYYEQYF.

Only one count was recorded for this clonotype. One end of the junction varies from germline; a read error may be responsible. The chain joins TRBV30 to TRBJ2-1; 12 bases are a match to TRBD2. This CDR3 is built from 13 residues. The germline CDR1 and CDR2 sequences are GTSNPN and SVGIG (reference sequence). The DNA of the CDR3 is TGTGCCTGGAGTTCACTAGCGGGAGGCGATGAGCAGTTC. Protein sequence: CAWSSLAGGDEQF.

This clonotype was found many times. The CDR3 reads CSARRPGLAGPGVEFF. Written as DNA, the CDR3 is TGCAGTGCTAGAAGACCGGGACTAGCGGGACCTGGGGTAGAGTTCTTC. This sequence joins TRBV20-1 and TRBJ2-1, with 13 bases matching TRBD2. This CDR3 comprises 16 residues. Germline assignment: CDR1 DFQATT and CDR2 SNEGSKA (reference sequence). V lost 2 bases, J lost 14 bases, and 15 bases stayed unmatched.

This clonotype was counted at least ten times. This sequence joins TRBV20-1 and TRBJ2-5, with TRBD2 matching over 10 bases. The CDR3 length is 15 residues. Looked up from germline, CDR1 is DFQATT and CDR2 is SNEGSKA (reference sequence). J was trimmed by 2 bases and V by 4 bases; bases with no gene match: 7. CDR3 bases: TGCAGTGCTACCGTTAGCGGGAGGTCTCAAGAGACCCAGTACTTC. Translation: CSATVSGRSQETQYF.

This clonotype is deemed large. The chain has TRBV7-2 and TRBJ1-1; 8 bases match TRBD1. Germline CDR1 and CDR2: SGHTA and FQGNSA. The trim removed 4 bases at V and 4 bases at J, leaving 5 bases unmatched. The CDR3 length is 14 residues. The CDR3 protein is CASSYDRGGTEAFF. CDR3 nucleotides: TGTGCCAGCAGCTATGACAGGGGCGGCACTGAAGCTTTCTTT.